One sample yielded the 5 T cell receptor beta chains listed below, sequenced in a study of Graves' ophthalmopathy and Graves' hyperthyroidism. Transcripts of RNA were the source for amplifying TCR beta CDR3 regions. The authors performed first-round RT-PCR with HTBI primers and then a second-round multiplex PCR. A single record per CDR3 protein comes from TCRdb applying MiXCR to the multiplex PCR reads. The sample includes over a million distinct CDR3 sequences, 36% of them seen just once. Sequenced sample: peripheral blood or thyroid tissue (not recorded which). These receptors came from an adult man with Graves' hyperthyroidism.

A note on this clonotype: This likely comes from a read error, as the CDR3 has no conserved phenylalanine or tryptophan at its end. The limits of the CDR3 on the DNA are not certain, so only TCRdb's listed CDR3 is given. CDR3 protein: CASSESGYSY. V gene TRBV10-2 combines with J gene TRBJ1-2. Germline V gene lookup returns CDR1 WSHSY and CDR2 SAAADI. The CDR3 is 10 residues long, ends included.

The V and J genes are TRBV15 and TRBJ2-5, with TRBD1 as a possible D gene (6 bases). This CDR3 comprises 15 residues. The V gene lost 5 bases and the J gene lost 3 bases, with 16 bases spanning the gap. The V gene's germline CDR1 is LNHNV and CDR2 YYDKDF (reference sequence). The CDR3 loop reads CATSRGATGKETQYF. CDR3 bases: TGTGCCACCAGCCGAGGCGCAACAGGGAAAGAGACCCAGTACTTC.

This clonotype showed up many times. The chain carries TRBV29-1 and TRBJ1-1; TRBD1 agrees at 7 bases. This CDR3 comprises 13 residues. Germline lookup yields CDR1 SQVTM and CDR2 ANQGSEA. The J segment lost 1 base and the V segment lost 8 bases, leaving 7 bases of the junction unmatched. CDR3 loop: CSHKGARNTEAFF. The CDR3 region has the DNA TGCAGCCATAAGGGGGCACGGAACACTGAAGCTTTCTTT. The whole variable domain, filled in from reference TRBV29-1 and TRBJ1-1, reads SAVISQKPSRDICQRGTSLTIQCQVDSQVTMMFWYRQQPGQSLTLIATANQGSEATYESGFVIDKFPISRPNLTFSTLTVSNMSPEDSSIYLCSHKGARNTEAFFGQGTRLTVV.

Only a few counts were recorded for this clonotype. The chain links TRBV7-2 to TRBJ1-3; D gene uncertain. V lost 1 base, J lost 0 bases, and 7 bases lay in between. This CDR3 has 15 amino acids. Germline V gene lookup returns CDR1 SGHTA and CDR2 FQGNSA. CDR3 bases: TGTGCCAGCAGCTTAGGGCATTTCTCTGGAAACACCATATATTTT. Amino acid sequence: CASSLGHFSGNTIYF. The full variable domain, with the rest looked up from reference TRBV7-2 and TRBJ1-3, is GAGVSQSPSNKVTEKGKDVELRCDPISGHTALYWYRQSLGQGLEFLIYFQGNSAPDKSGLPSDRFSAERTGGSVSTLTIQRTQQEDSAVYLCASSLGHFSGNTIYFGEGSWLTVV.

This chain connects TRBV10-3 to TRBJ2-3; D is unresolved. V lost 8 bases and J lost 5, with 8 bases in between. The V gene's germline CDR1 is ENHRY and CDR2 SYGVKD. This CDR3 is built from 11 residues. As DNA, the CDR3 is TGTGCCATCTCGGCCAGAGATACGCAGTATTTT. This sequence encodes CAISARDTQYF.